The next 2 T cell receptor beta chains were all read from a single sample in a study of T cells in women clearing cervical HPV infection. Some clones are missing from TCRdb's copy, which holds only in-frame ones; the method was immunoSEQ multiplex PCR. The table lists some 21,000 clones, with about 6% in the top ten. The sample consisted of blood buffy coat. These receptor sequences come from a woman between 18 and 70 years old with a cervical HPV16 infection that either progressed to CIN3+ or cleared (not recorded which).

A word on this clone: The read gets to within 3 residues of the CDR3 end, and the germline J gene fills in the rest. The chain recombines TRBV20-1 with TRBJ2-4; D is perhaps TRBD1 (6 bases). From germline, CDR1 is DFQATT and CDR2 SNEGSKA (reference sequence). The CDR3 extends over 15 amino acids. Trimming stripped 1 base from V and 9 bases from J, with 19 bases between. The CDR3 spells CSARVGPRGGRIQYF. CDR3 DNA, as far as it was read: TGCAGTGCTAGAGTTGGCCCGCGAGGGGGACGCATT.

Concerning this clone itself: The CDR3 goes on 3 residues after the read ends, and that part is filled in from the germline J gene. The gene calls are TRBV6-1 and TRBJ2-1; TRBD1 matches at 7 bases. CDR1 and CDR2 (germline): MNHNS, SASEGT. The junction had 13 bases not matched to a gene; V was cut back by 0 bases and J by 8 bases. The CDR3 runs to 17 residues. Partial CDR3 DNA: TGTGCCAGCAGTGAAGCGGTGTTGACAGGGAATTTCGATGAG. Translated: CASSEAVLTGNFDE. The CDR3, in full, reads CASSEAVLTGNFDEQFF.